The 9 T cell receptor beta chains below come from one sample, sequenced in a study of cytomegalovirus exposure and HLA in healthy donors. Researchers ran the PCR with 60 Vbeta and 13 Jbeta primers. Using immunoSEQ multiplex PCR, the repertoire was profiled, and TCRdb retains in-frame clones only, with some absent. The sample includes more than 90,000 clones, 75% of them seen just once. What was sequenced was PBMCs. These receptors were collected from a middle-aged man in good health and CMV-seronegative.

The V call is TRBV7-2, the J call TRBJ1-5; D unresolved. Trimming pared 1 base from V and 3 bases from J, leaving 10 bases between. Germline V gene sequence: CDR1 SGHTA, CDR2 FQGNSA. The CDR3 contains 15 residues. The CDR3 protein is CASSLGDILNQPQHF. The CDR3 nucleotides read TGTGCCAGCAGCTTAGGCGACATTCTCAATCAGCCCCAGCATTTT.

This sequence joins TRBV18 and TRBJ2-5; 8 bases match TRBD1. Germline CDR1 KGHSH, CDR2 LQKENI. V was clipped by 3 bases and J by 2 bases; unmatched bases: 2. The CDR3 runs to 14 residues. In DNA, the CDR3 is TGTGCCAGCTCACCCAGGGGGCAGCAAGAGACCCAGTACTTC. Amino acids: CASSPRGQQETQYF.

The rearrangement uses TRBV6-5 and TRBJ1-3; D gene ambiguous. The CDR3 loop spans 13 amino acids. V gave up 6 bases and J gave up 0 bases, with 6 bases separating them. The V gene's germline CDR1 is MNHEY and CDR2 SVGAGI. As DNA, the CDR3 is TGTGCCAGCAGGAAGCACTCTGGAAACACCATATATTTT. Translated, it gives CASRKHSGNTIYF.

This chain joins TRBV19 and TRBJ2-6; D not resolved. Between the trimmed V and J ends, which lost 5 bases and 1 base, there was a span of 3 bases. Germline CDR1 is LNHDA and CDR2 is SQIVND (reference sequence). CDR3 length: 13 amino acids. The CDR3 region has the DNA TGTGCCAGTAGTGCGTCTGGGGCCAACGTCCTGACTTTC. Its translation: CASSASGANVLTF.

The V call is TRBV2, the J call TRBJ1-2; the D is unclear. Germline V gene data show CDR1 as SNHLY and CDR2 as FYNNEI. Trimming took off 6 bases at V and 12 bases at J, with 14 bases between the two ends. The CDR3 has 11 residues. In nucleotides, the CDR3 is TGTGCCAGCAGCCCGGCGGTGCAGAACACCTTC. Protein sequence: CASSPAVQNTF.

In this sample, this clone turned up a few times. This chain connects TRBV29-1 to TRBJ2-5; D is undetermined. The CDR3 runs to 10 residues. Trimming took 7 bases from V and 7 from J, leaving 10 bases between them. Germline V gene data show CDR1 as SQVTM and CDR2 as ANQGSEA. Here the CDR3 reads CSASSGTQYF. The DNA of the CDR3 is TGCAGCGCTAGTAGTGGGACCCAGTACTTC.

The chain employs TRBV28 and TRBJ2-7; D may be TRBD2 (6 bases). V lost 4 bases and J 7 bases, leaving 20 bases between the germline ends. This CDR3 region has 15 residues. CDR1 is MDHEN, CDR2 SYDVKM, per germline. CDR3 coding DNA: TGTGCCAGCAGTTCACCGGGACTCTTATACGTGGAGCAGTACTTC. Translation: CASSSPGLLYVEQYF.

The gene calls are TRBV28 and TRBJ1-2, with 7 bases identical to TRBD1. Germline loops: CDR1 MDHEN, CDR2 SYDVKM. After removal of 4 bases from V and 6 bases from J, the junction contained 5 bases not matched to a gene. There are 13 residues in the CDR3. CDR3 region: CASSSPDRHGYTF. CDR3 bases: TGTGCCAGCAGTTCCCCGGACAGGCATGGCTACACCTTC.

J is TRBJ1-2 and V is TRBV5-3; D is perhaps TRBD1 (5 bases). TRBV5-3 is an open reading frame, and its role is uncertain. CDR3 length: 14 amino acids. Between the trimmed V and J ends, which lost 9 bases and 4 bases, there was a span of 19 bases. The CDR3 coding sequence is TGTGCCAACCCGTGGGGGGACGGATTCTATGGCTACACCTTC. Encoded protein: CANPWGDGFYGYTF.